The rows below give T cell receptor beta chains drawn from one sample of a study of human T cells and chemical hapten exposure. TCRdb used MiXCR to reprocess the RACE reads, holding one entry per CDR3 protein. The table has 40,000 to 50,000 distinct CDR3 sequences, 4% seen once. The material sequenced was whole blood, taken in connection with sensitization to the hapten diphenylcyclopropenone (DPC). Receptors originate from a man over 45 with alopecia areata. Some clones in this sample may be carry-over from other donors' samples. Both conserved end residues are part of each CDR3. D genes are given only for firm matches. Some rows mark clone size as missing; the rest say once, few, many or name a class of expanded clone.

D gene,CDR3 length,J gene,V gene,clone size,CDR3 protein,CDR3 DNA
TRBD2,14,TRBJ2-3,TRBV6-4,many,CASSELASTDTQYF,TGTGCCAGCAGTGAACTAGCGAGCACAGATACGCAGTATTTT
TRBD2,17,TRBJ2-3,TRBV29-1,many,CSVEGYGAGGGPDTQYF,TGCAGCGTTGAGGGCTACGGGGCGGGAGGGGGCCCAGATACGCAGTATTTT
.,14,TRBJ2-7,TRBV2,many,CASSAGRDYYEQYF,TGTGCCAGCAGTGCAGGGCGGGATTACTACGAGCAGTACTTC
.,15,TRBJ1-2,TRBV7-9,many,CASSPFRRANWGYTF,TGTGCCAGCAGCCCCTTCCGGCGGGCGAATTGGGGCTACACCTTC
.,15,TRBJ2-1,TRBV7-7,many,CASSLAGVDYNEQFF,TGTGCCAGCAGCTTAGCAGGGGTTGACTACAATGAGCAGTTCTTC
.,13,TRBJ1-1,TRBV29-1,many,CSVVGGPNTEAFF,TGCAGCGTGGTCGGGGGCCCGAACACTGAAGCTTTCTTT
TRBD2,16,TRBJ2-2,TRBV11-2,many,CASSSWTSGSTGELFF,TGTGCCAGCAGCTCCTGGACTAGCGGGAGTACTGGGGAGCTGTTTTTT
.,14,TRBJ2-5,TRBV11-2,many,CASTLGGYQETQYF,TGTGCCAGCACCCTAGGAGGGTACCAAGAGACCCAGTACTTC
TRBD1,16,TRBJ1-5,TRBV18,few,CASSPQTGSGDQPQHF,TGTGCCAGCTCACCACAGACAGGGTCGGGCGATCAGCCCCAGCATTTT
.,15,TRBJ2-1,TRBV20-1,many,CSAREWGVMNNEQFF,TGCAGTGCCAGAGAGTGGGGCGTGATGAACAATGAGCAGTTCTTC
.,14,TRBJ2-1,TRBV3-1,few,CASSQAISYNEQFF,TGTGCCAGCAGCCAAGCTATCTCCTACAATGAGCAGTTCTTC
.,10,TRBJ1-1,TRBV29-1,many,CSVRNTEAFF,TGCAGCGTAAGGAACACTGAAGCTTTCTTT
.,14,TRBJ2-3,TRBV27,many,CASSFTGDTDTQYF,TGTGCCAGCAGTTTCACGGGAGACACAGATACGCAGTATTTT
.,15,TRBJ2-5,TRBV5-1,many,CASSEPSTGQETQYF,TGCGCCAGCAGCGAGCCGTCGACAGGACAAGAGACCCAGTACTTC
TRBD2,16,TRBJ2-3,TRBV11-1,.,CASSSGLAGGTDTQYF,TGTGCCAGCAGCTCGGGACTAGCGGGAGGCACAGATACGCAGTATTTT
.,19,TRBJ1-1,TRBV12-3/TRBV12-4,many,CASSFRPFLQGMMNTEAFF,TGTGCCAGCAGTTTCCGCCCGTTTTTGCAGGGGATGATGAACACTGAAGCTTTCTTT
.,15,TRBJ2-7,TRBV3-1,many,CASSGRGTPSYEQYF,TGTGCCAGCAGCGGGAGGGGGACCCCCTCCTACGAGCAGTACTTC
TRBD2,15,TRBJ2-1,TRBV6-1,many,CASSEDAGGWNEQFF,TGTGCCAGCAGTGAAGATGCGGGAGGTTGGAATGAGCAGTTCTTC
TRBD1,14,TRBJ2-3,TRBV14,many,CASSQDWTGDTQYF,TGTGCCAGCAGCCAAGATTGGACAGGCGATACGCAGTATTTT
.,12,TRBJ2-3,TRBV29-1,many,CSVSLAGDTQYF,TGCAGCGTTTCCCTAGCAGGGGATACGCAGTATTTT
TRBD2,14,TRBJ2-3,TRBV20-1,many,CSANPPGLAGFEYF,TGCAGTGCCAACCCGCCGGGACTAGCGGGATTCGAGTATTTT
.,12,TRBJ1-2,TRBV28,many,CASSLMGYGYTF,TGTGCCAGCAGTTTGATGGGTTATGGCTACACCTTC
TRBD1,15,TRBJ2-7,TRBV20-1,many,CSARDETGSSYEQYF,TGCAGTGCTAGAGATGAGACAGGGAGCTCCTACGAGCAGTACTTC
TRBD2,13,TRBJ2-7,TRBV29-1,many,CSTSGRGVYEQYF,TGCAGCACTAGCGGGAGGGGTGTCTACGAGCAGTACTTC
.,14,TRBJ1-1,TRBV12-3/TRBV12-4,.,CASSFVGARTEAFF,TGTGCCAGCAGTTTCGTAGGCGCGAGAACTGAAGCTTTCTTT
.,15,TRBJ2-6,TRBV6-6,few,CASSSDSVGANVLTF,TGTGCCAGCAGTTCCGACTCCGTTGGGGCCAACGTCCTGACTTTC
.,13,TRBJ2-2,TRBV6-2/TRBV6-3,few,CASSYSRAAELFF,TGTGCCAGCAGTTACTCGAGAGCGGCGGAGCTGTTTTTT
TRBD1,14,TRBJ2-2,TRBV29-1,many,CSARDRVATGELFF,TGCAGCGCCCGAGACAGGGTCGCTACCGGGGAGCTGTTTTTT
TRBD1,14,TRBJ1-4,TRBV6-2/TRBV6-3,many,CASSPGDRAEKLFF,TGTGCCAGCAGTCCCGGGGACAGGGCTGAAAAACTGTTTTTT
TRBD1,18,TRBJ2-1,TRBV28,.,CASSIRQGRGKFDNEQFF,TGTGCCAGCAGTATACGACAGGGAAGGGGGAAATTCGACAATGAGCAGTTCTTC
.,14,TRBJ1-1,TRBV6-6,many,CASIPGTGGTEAFF,TGTGCCAGCATCCCTGGTACGGGGGGCACTGAAGCTTTCTTT
.,14,TRBJ2-1,TRBV7-9,few,CASSLVQLNNEQFF,TGTGCCAGCAGCTTAGTACAGTTGAACAATGAGCAGTTCTTC
TRBD1,15,TRBJ1-5,TRBV6-6,.,CASRFGQGINQPQHF,TGTGCCAGCAGATTCGGACAGGGAATTAATCAGCCCCAGCATTTT
.,15,TRBJ1-1,TRBV27,many,CASSLSGAPITEAFF,TGTGCCAGCAGTTTATCAGGGGCGCCGATCACTGAAGCTTTCTTT
TRBD2,12,TRBJ2-7,TRBV20-1,many,CSATGLVSEQYF,TGCAGTGCCACGGGACTAGTGAGCGAGCAGTACTTC
TRBD1,13,TRBJ1-1,TRBV3-1,many,CASSHPTGGEAFF,TGTGCCAGCAGCCACCCGACAGGGGGCGAAGCTTTCTTT
.,16,TRBJ2-7,TRBV11-2,many,CASSLVPRGDLSEQYF,TGTGCCAGCAGCTTAGTCCCCAGGGGGGACTTAAGCGAGCAGTACTTC
.,18,TRBJ2-3,TRBV12-3/TRBV12-4,many,CASSLMSTEFLSTDTQYF,TGTGCCAGCAGTTTAATGTCAACAGAATTTCTTAGCACAGATACGCAGTATTTT
TRBD1,13,TRBJ2-7,TRBV25-1,many,CASRGQGSYEQYF,TGTGCCAGCAGGGGACAGGGGTCCTACGAGCAGTACTTC
.,16,TRBJ1-5,TRBV10-3,many,CAIGDGAGRGNQPQHF,TGTGCCATAGGGGATGGGGCAGGGCGTGGCAATCAGCCCCAGCATTTT
.,12,TRBJ2-7,TRBV28,many,CASSSGDLAPLF,TGTGCCAGCTCATCGGGCGACCTCGCACCCCTTTTC
.,15,TRBJ1-3,TRBV7-2,many,CASSSRLIAGNTIYF,TGTGCCAGCAGCTCAAGACTGATTGCCGGAAACACCATATATTTT
.,15,TRBJ1-2,TRBV7-9,many,CASSLEGDGVYGYTF,TGTGCCAGCAGCTTAGAAGGCGACGGAGTCTATGGCTACACCTTC
.,12,TRBJ1-3,TRBV30,few,CACSSSGNTIYF,TGTGCCTGTTCCAGCTCTGGAAACACCATATATTTT
.,14,TRBJ2-4,TRBV6-1,many,CASKPEWDKNIQYF,TGTGCCAGCAAGCCAGAATGGGACAAAAACATTCAGTACTTC
.,13,TRBJ2-3,TRBV20-1,many,CSARVSGTDTQYF,TGCAGTGCTAGGGTATCTGGCACAGATACGCAGTATTTT
.,14,TRBJ2-3,TRBV29-1,few,CSAHRGVGTDTQYF,TGCAGCGCGCACCGGGGCGTCGGCACAGATACGCAGTATTTT
TRBD2,15,TRBJ2-3,TRBV29-1,many,CSVEDPSGATDTQYF,TGCAGCGTTGAAGACCCCAGCGGGGCTACAGATACGCAGTATTTT
TRBD2,15,TRBJ2-7,TRBV6-5,many,CASSYLAELSYEQYF,TGTGCCAGCAGTTACCTAGCGGAGCTTAGCTACGAGCAGTACTTC
TRBD1,15,TRBJ1-1,TRBV7-2,many,CASSLDTGEGTEAFF,TGTGCCAGCAGCTTAGACACAGGGGAGGGGACTGAAGCTTTCTTT
.,13,TRBJ2-2,TRBV9,.,CASRREVTGELFF,TGTGCCAGCAGACGTGAGGTAACCGGGGAGCTGTTTTTT
TRBD1,17,TRBJ2-3,TRBV4-3,many,CASSQAPGQPSTDTQYF,TGCGCCAGCAGCCAAGCCCCGGGACAGCCAAGCACAGATACGCAGTATTTT
.,13,TRBJ1-2,TRBV7-2,.,CASSLDVGYGYTF,TGTGCCAGCAGCTTAGATGTGGGCTATGGCTACACCTTC
TRBD1,14,TRBJ1-1,TRBV7-2,many,CASSLDRGSLEAFF,TGTGCCAGCAGCTTAGACAGGGGGTCCCTTGAAGCTTTCTTT
.,13,TRBJ2-3,TRBV10-2,many,CASSEQGRNTQYF,TGCGCCAGCAGTGAACAGGGTCGTAATACGCAGTATTTT
.,16,TRBJ1-6,TRBV2,many,CASSEALAGKNSPLHF,TGTGCCAGCAGTGAAGCGCTGGCAGGGAAAAATTCACCCCTCCACTTT
TRBD2,16,TRBJ2-1,TRBV7-2,.,CASSRLAGGHFDEQFF,TGTGCCAGCAGCAGACTAGCGGGAGGTCATTTCGATGAGCAGTTCTTC